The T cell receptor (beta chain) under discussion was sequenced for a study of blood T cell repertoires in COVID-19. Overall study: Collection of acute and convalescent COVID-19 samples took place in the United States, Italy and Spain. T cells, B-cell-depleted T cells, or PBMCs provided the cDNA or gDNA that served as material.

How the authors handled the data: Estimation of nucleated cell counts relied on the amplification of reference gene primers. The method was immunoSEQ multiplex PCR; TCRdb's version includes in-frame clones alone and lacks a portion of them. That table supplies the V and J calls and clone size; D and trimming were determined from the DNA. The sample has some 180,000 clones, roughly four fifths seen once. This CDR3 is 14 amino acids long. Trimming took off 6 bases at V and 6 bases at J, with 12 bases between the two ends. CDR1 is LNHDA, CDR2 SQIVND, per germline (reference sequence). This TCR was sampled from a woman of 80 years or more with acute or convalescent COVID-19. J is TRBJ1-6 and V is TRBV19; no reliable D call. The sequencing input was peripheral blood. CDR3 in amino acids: CASSPGGGNSPLHF. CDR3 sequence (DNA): TGTGCCAGTAGCCCGGGAGGAGGTAATTCACCCCTCCACTTT.